This T cell receptor (beta chain) was found in a study of T-cell memory formation after mild COVID-19. From 5'RACE with constant-segment primers came TCR alpha and TCR beta cDNA libraries that carried sample barcodes and UMIs. Via MiXCR, TCRdb re-called the 5' RACE reads, giving one row per CDR3 protein. This sample has 120,000 or so distinct CDR3 sequences, with over 15% found just once. Concerning this clonotype: What it recognizes is unknown.

The CDR3 is 14 residues long. Trimming stripped 1 base from V and 10 bases from J, with 11 bases between. CDR1 is MDHEN, CDR2 SYDVKM, per germline. Study-wide results and caveats: The authors left the SARS-CoV-2 specificity of second-wave clones peaking on day 37 unconfirmed.

Sequencing was performed on PBMCs or a T cell subset sorted from them (not recorded which). The chain carries TRBV28 and TRBJ1-6; D remains unclear. This receptor was taken from a man younger than 30 who had mild COVID-19 (a few samples of this study predate the infection). Cell type and time point are not known. The CDR3 spells CASSLSTGWSPLHF. CDR3 coding DNA: TGTGCCAGCAGTTTATCAACTGGATGGTCACCCCTCCACTTT.